Shown below are 32 T cell receptor beta chains from a single sample sequenced in a study of OX40 agonist ivuxolimab in advanced cancers. TCRdb keeps only in-frame clones here, not all; method: immunoSEQ multiplex PCR. The sample records tens of thousands of clones, roughly 86% being singletons. The sample was CD4+ or CD8+ T cells sorted from blood, taken in a trial of the OX40 agonist ivuxolimab. The receptor set was obtained from an adult with an advanced solid tumor such as melanoma, head and neck, liver or kidney cancer.

The CDR3 reads CASSFGGSAGNTIYF. CDR3 nucleotide sequence: TGTGCCAGCAGCTTTGGAGGGAGCGCTGGAAACACCATATATTTT. This chain joins TRBV11-3 and TRBJ1-3, with D hard to call. The CDR3 totals 15 residues. In germline, CDR1 is SGHNT, CDR2 YENEEA. V lost 3 bases, J lost 2 bases, and 11 bases lay in between.

This chain connects TRBV7-2 to TRBJ2-2, with D unclear. The CDR3 has 16 residues. The germline V gene has CDR1 SGHTA and CDR2 FQGNSA. V was trimmed by 5 bases and J by 2 bases, leaving 15 bases between them. CDR3 amino acids: CASSQVSTQNTGELFF. CDR3 coding DNA: TGTGCCAGCAGCCAAGTAAGCACACAAAACACCGGGGAGCTGTTTTTT.

This clone was counted a single time. The chain is built from TRBV5-1 and TRBJ2-7; D remains unclear. From germline, CDR1 is SGHRS and CDR2 YFSETQ. CDR3 length: 13 amino acids. The V end was cut by 3 bases, the J end by 0 bases, with 7 bases between. In nucleotides, the CDR3 is TGCGCCAGCAGCTCCGCCAGCTCCTACGAGCAGTACTTC. Translated, it gives CASSSASSYEQYF. Full variable domain (remainder filled in from reference TRBV5-1 and TRBJ2-7): KAGVTQTPRYLIKTRGQQVTLSCSPISGHRSVSWYQQTPGQGLQFLFEYFSETQRNKGNFPGRFSGRQFSNSRSEMNVSTLELGDSALYLCASSSASSYEQYFGPGTRLTVT.

The V call is TRBV19, the J call TRBJ2-2, with 14 bases matching TRBD2. The CDR3 runs 17 residues. The ends lost 6 bases at V and 7 bases at J; junction bases unmatched: 10. Per the germline V gene, CDR1 is LNHDA and CDR2 is SQIVND (reference sequence). CDR3 bases: TGTGCCAGTAGGGGGACTAGCGGGGGCCGGGACAGCGGGGAGCTGTTTTTT. Translated, it gives CASRGTSGGRDSGELFF.

V and J are TRBV5-1 and TRBJ1-2; 11 bases match TRBD1. Per the germline V gene, CDR1 is SGHRS and CDR2 is YFSETQ. The CDR3 spans 14 residues. Unmatched junction bases numbered 4, after V lost 6 bases and J lost 3 bases. CDR3 protein: CASKTGQGDYGYTF. In DNA, the CDR3 is TGCGCCAGCAAGACGGGACAGGGGGACTATGGCTACACCTTC.

The rearrangement uses TRBV7-9 and TRBJ1-6; 7 positions agree with TRBD1. There are 15 residues in the CDR3. Germline values: CDR1 SEHNR, CDR2 FQNEAQ (reference sequence). V gave up 3 bases and J gave up 8 bases; unmatched junction bases: 7. For the CDR3, the DNA is TGTGCCAGCAGCTTTTTGACAGGGAACGATTCACCCCTCCACTTT. Translated, it gives CASSFLTGNDSPLHF.

V and J are TRBV19 and TRBJ1-1; D gene uncertain. V lost 5 bases, J lost 1 base, and 8 bases lay in between. The CDR3 covers 13 residues. The germline CDR1 and CDR2 sequences are LNHDA and SQIVND (reference sequence). Here the CDR3 DNA reads TGTGCCAGTAGTCTAATACAGAACACTGAAGCTTTCTTT. Translation gives CASSLIQNTEAFF. The variable domain in full, with the rest retrieved from reference TRBV19 and TRBJ1-1, is DGGITQSPKYLFRKEGQNVTLSCEQNLNHDAMYWYRQDPGQGLRLIYYSQIVNDFQKGDIAEGYSVSREKKESFPLTVTSAQKNPTAFYLCASSLIQNTEAFFGQGTRLTVV.

The chain combines TRBV7-3 with TRBJ1-1; D gene uncertain. The CDR3 has 12 residues. Looked up from germline, CDR1 is SGHTA and CDR2 is FQGTGA. V lost 4 bases, J lost 8 bases, and 11 bases lay in between. The CDR3 nucleotides are TGTGCCAGCAGCTCCTATAGCGGGGAAGCTTTCTTT. This sequence encodes CASSSYSGEAFF.

J is TRBJ2-5 and V is TRBV11-1, with D unclear. The ends were cut back, 8 bases at V and 5 bases at J, with 12 bases in the middle. CDR1 is SGHAT and CDR2 is FQDESV in the germline V gene (reference sequence). CDR3 length equals 12 residues. For the CDR3, the DNA is TGTGCCAGCGGCCACATAGGGGAGACCCAGTACTTC. Translating gives CASGHIGETQYF.

The V and J genes are TRBV25-1 and TRBJ1-1; maybe TRBD1 (5 bases). Germline V gene sequence: CDR1 MGHDK, CDR2 SYGVNS. V lost 6 bases to trimming and J lost 5 bases, with 13 bases between them. The CDR3 loop spans 13 amino acids. The CDR3 reads CASRTARVTEAFF. The CDR3 DNA reads as TGTGCCAGCAGGACGGCCAGGGTTACTGAAGCTTTCTTT.

This chain joins TRBV5-4 and TRBJ2-1; perhaps D is TRBD1 or TRBD2 (6 bases each). CDR1 and CDR2 from the germline V gene are SGHNT and YYREEE (reference sequence). The V end lost 0 bases, the J end lost 4 bases, and 11 bases lay between the germline ends. The CDR3 is 15 amino acids. The CDR3 is CASSLAGGEYNEQFF. The CDR3 DNA sequence: TGTGCCAGCAGCTTGGCCGGGGGCGAATACAATGAGCAGTTCTTC.

This clone was detected only a few times. The chain employs TRBV5-5 and TRBJ2-7, with D maybe TRBD2 (5 bases). The V gene's germline CDR1 is SGHKS and CDR2 YYEKEE (reference sequence). The length of the CDR3 is 12 residues. Trimming removed 2 bases at V and 3 bases at J, with 6 bases between. CDR3 amino acids: CASSFGVYEQYF. CDR3 in DNA: TGTGCCAGCAGCTTCGGGGTCTACGAGCAGTACTTC.

This clone has just a few counts. This sequence joins TRBV6-6 and TRBJ2-7; D is unresolved. The CDR3 loop spans 13 amino acids. Germline V gives CDR1 MNHNY, CDR2 SVGAGI (reference sequence). V was cut by 7 bases and J by 6 bases, with 16 bases left in between. As DNA, the CDR3 is TGTGCCAGCAACAGCTCGCCCCAAAGCGAGCAGTACTTC. Its translation is CASNSSPQSEQYF.

The rearrangement joins TRBV9 to TRBJ1-4; a weak D match, TRBD1 (5 bases). The V and J ends lost 4 bases and 1 base respectively, with 14 bases between them. The germline gives CDR1 SGDLS, CDR2 YYNGEE. The CDR3 is made up of 16 amino acids. CDR3 amino acids: CASSNRAGGTNEKLFF. The CDR3 DNA follows: TGTGCCAGCAGCAACCGGGCCGGGGGAACTAATGAAAAACTGTTTTTT.

This clone has a single count. V is TRBV6-1 and J is TRBJ2-5, with unresolved D. Germline V lookup: CDR1 MNHNS, CDR2 SASEGT. The CDR3 is 13 amino acids. Trimming pared 6 bases from V and 1 base from J, leaving 9 bases between. CDR3 nucleotide sequence: TGTGCCAGCAGCACAAAAACCCAAGAGACCCAGTACTTC. It encodes CASSTKTQETQYF.

V is TRBV2 and J is TRBJ2-1, with 11 bases that match TRBD2. Germline CDR1 SNHLY, CDR2 FYNNEI. J lost 10 bases, V lost 4 bases, and 6 bases had no gene match. The length of the CDR3 is 14 residues. CDR3 loop: CASSGGLAGQEQFF. DNA of the CDR3: TGTGCCAGCAGTGGAGGACTAGCGGGCCAAGAGCAGTTCTTC.

The genes are TRBV18 and TRBJ1-1; no reliable D call. The CDR3 spans 13 residues. Germline-derived CDR1 and CDR2 are KGHSH and LQKENI. V was pared by 2 bases and J by 6 bases, with 10 bases between. In nucleotides, the CDR3 is TGTGCCAGCTCACCAACTTCCTCGGCTGAAGCTTTCTTT. Its protein is CASSPTSSAEAFF.

This chain joins TRBV9 and TRBJ2-1; no definite D call. V was clipped by 4 bases and J by 2 bases, with 13 bases between them. This CDR3 comprises 15 residues. Germline CDR1 SGDLS, CDR2 YYNGEE. CDR3 sequence reads: CASSPTGSTYNEQFF. CDR3 DNA sequence: TGTGCCAGCAGCCCGACGGGTAGCACCTACAATGAGCAGTTCTTC.

The chain links TRBV7-9 to TRBJ1-1; no reliable D call. CDR3 length equals 14 residues. V was cut by 2 bases and J by 1 base, with 8 bases left in between. Germline-derived CDR1 and CDR2 are SEHNR and FQNEAQ (reference sequence). The CDR3, as DNA: TGTGCCAGCAGCTTACTTTCCGGGAACACTGAAGCTTTCTTT. It specifies CASSLLSGNTEAFF.

The chain couples TRBV7-9 to TRBJ1-1; D call uncertain. Trimming pared 2 bases from V and 5 bases from J, leaving 12 bases between. CDR1 is SEHNR, CDR2 FQNEAQ, per germline (reference sequence). The CDR3 is 14 residues long. The CDR3 loop is CASSLTPLSTEAFF. CDR3 in DNA: TGTGCCAGCAGCTTAACCCCGTTGAGTACTGAAGCTTTCTTT.

The V and J genes are TRBV2 and TRBJ2-1; maybe TRBD1 (6 bases). The germline V gene encodes CDR1 SNHLY and CDR2 FYNNEI. This CDR3 contains 13 residues. Trimming pared 6 bases from V and 5 bases from J, leaving 11 bases between. The CDR3 loop is CASRVDRNNEQFF. The DNA of the CDR3 is TGTGCCAGCAGGGTCGACAGGAACAATGAGCAGTTCTTC.

This sequence joins TRBV6-6 and TRBJ2-7, with TRBD1 matching 8 bases. V shed 8 bases, J shed 7 bases, and the junction held 16 bases outside the gene matches. This CDR3 is built from 15 residues. Germline CDR1 reads MNHNY; CDR2 reads SVGAGI (reference sequence). CDR3 protein: CASSPGLDREGEQYF. The CDR3 coding sequence is TGTGCCAGCTCCCCGGGGTTGGACAGGGAAGGGGAGCAGTACTTC.

The V call is TRBV5-1, the J call TRBJ1-1; TRBD1 might be the D (6 bases). Trimming cost V 4 bases and J 1 base, with 8 bases left between them. CDR3 length: 13 residues. Germline V gene sequence: CDR1 SGHRS, CDR2 YFSETQ. CDR3 in DNA: TGCGCCAGCAGCGGGACACCGAACACTGAAGCTTTCTTT. Residues: CASSGTPNTEAFF.

The gene calls are TRBV7-3 and TRBJ1-1, with D unresolved. Germline CDR1 reads SGHTA; CDR2 reads FQGTGA. The V gene lost 4 bases and the J gene lost 3 bases, with 12 bases spanning the gap. There are 14 residues in the CDR3. The chain's CDR3 is CASSSKGWDTEAFF. CDR3 DNA: TGTGCCAGCAGCTCCAAAGGGTGGGACACTGAAGCTTTCTTT.

The chain couples TRBV27 to TRBJ2-1; D might be TRBD1 (6 bases). The germline V gene encodes CDR1 MNHEY and CDR2 SMNVEV (reference sequence). V was clipped by 5 bases and J by 7 bases, with 18 bases between them. The CDR3 totals 15 residues. The CDR3 here is CASSPYLTQGNEQFF. CDR3 coding DNA: TGTGCCAGCAGTCCCTACCTCACACAGGGAAATGAGCAGTTCTTC.

V gene TRBV7-9 combines with J gene TRBJ2-5; no reliable D call. Germline assignment: CDR1 SEHNR and CDR2 FQNEAQ (reference sequence). V shed 2 bases and J shed 4 bases, with 11 bases lying between them. This CDR3 is 14 amino acids long. The CDR3 here is CASSLLKGRETQYF. In DNA, the CDR3 is TGTGCCAGCAGCTTACTAAAAGGAAGAGAGACCCAGTACTTC.

V usage is TRBV5-6 and J usage is TRBJ1-6; D gene uncertain. V gave up 5 bases and J gave up 0 bases, with 9 bases separating them. The CDR3 contains 15 residues. The germline V gene has CDR1 SGHDT and CDR2 YYEEEE. The CDR3 is CASRPFSSYNSPLHF. The CDR3 DNA reads TGTGCCAGCAGACCTTTCAGCTCCTATAATTCACCCCTCCACTTT.

V and J are TRBV7-9 and TRBJ1-2; 9 bases are shared with TRBD1. CDR3 size: 14 residues. V lost 5 bases to trimming and J lost 6 bases; unmatched junction nucleotides: 7. Germline V lookup: CDR1 SEHNR, CDR2 FQNEAQ (reference sequence). Here the CDR3 reads CASSPTRDRDGYTF. The CDR3 region has the DNA TGTGCCAGCAGCCCCACACGGGACAGGGATGGCTACACCTTC. Variable domain in full (rest from reference TRBV7-9 and TRBJ1-2): DTGVSQNPRHKITKRGQNVTFRCDPISEHNRLYWYRQTLGQGPEFLTYFQNEAQLEKSRLLSDRFSAERPKGSFSTLEIQRTEQGDSAMYLCASSPTRDRDGYTFGSGTRLTVV.

The chain has TRBV15 and TRBJ2-7; D is perhaps TRBD1 (6 bases). Germline assignment: CDR1 LNHNV and CDR2 YYDKDF (reference sequence). The CDR3 has 17 residues. V lost 1 base, J lost 3 bases, and 19 bases lay in between. As DNA, the CDR3 is TGTGCCACCAGCAGAGGCCTTAATTCCCAGGGGATCTACGAGCAGTACTTC. It is translated as CATSRGLNSQGIYEQYF.

The J gene is TRBJ2-3, the V gene TRBV7-2, with TRBD2 matching 8 bases. Germline V gene sequence: CDR1 SGHTA, CDR2 FQGNSA. The CDR3 extends over 16 amino acids. The junction had 8 bases not matched to a gene; V was cut back by 2 bases and J by 4 bases. The chain's CDR3 is CASSLRPRGVADTQYF. For the CDR3, the DNA is TGTGCCAGCAGCTTACGTCCGCGGGGGGTCGCAGATACGCAGTATTTT.

This sequence joins TRBV5-4 and TRBJ1-5, with D possibly matching TRBD1 (5 bases). The CDR3 is made up of 15 amino acids. Germline V CDR1 and CDR2: SGHNT, YYREEE (reference sequence). V was cut by 0 bases and J by 5 bases, with 12 bases left in between. The CDR3 bases are TGTGCCAGCAGCTTGGACGGACAACTCGATCAGCCCCAGCATTTT. This gives the protein CASSLDGQLDQPQHF.

This chain connects TRBV18 to TRBJ2-7, with 11 bases identical to TRBD1. The CDR3 totals 13 residues. Trimming at V came to 6 bases and at J to 7 bases, leaving 5 bases not matched to a gene. CDR1 is KGHSH, CDR2 LQKENI, per germline. The CDR3 coding sequence is TGTGCCAGCTCCCCCGGGACAGGGGGTGAGCAGTACTTC. Translated: CASSPGTGGEQYF.